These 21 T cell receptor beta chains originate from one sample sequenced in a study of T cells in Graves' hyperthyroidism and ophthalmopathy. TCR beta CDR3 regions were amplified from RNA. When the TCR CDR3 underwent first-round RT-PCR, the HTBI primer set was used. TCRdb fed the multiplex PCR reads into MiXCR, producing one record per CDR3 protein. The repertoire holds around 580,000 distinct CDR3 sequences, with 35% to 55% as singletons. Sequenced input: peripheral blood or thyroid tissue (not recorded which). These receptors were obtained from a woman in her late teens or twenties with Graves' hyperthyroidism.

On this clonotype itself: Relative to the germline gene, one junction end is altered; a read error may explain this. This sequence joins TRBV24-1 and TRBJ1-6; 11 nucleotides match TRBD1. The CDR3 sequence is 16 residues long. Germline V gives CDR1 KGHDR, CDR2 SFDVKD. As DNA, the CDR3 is TGTGCCGCCAGTGACTCACGGACAGGGGGCTTCTCACCCCTCCACTTT. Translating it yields CAASDSRTGGFSPLHF.

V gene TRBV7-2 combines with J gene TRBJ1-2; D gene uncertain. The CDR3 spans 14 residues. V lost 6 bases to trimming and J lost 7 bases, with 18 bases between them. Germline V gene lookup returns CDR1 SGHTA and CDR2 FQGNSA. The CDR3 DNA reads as TGTGCCAGCAGTACTAGCGGGAGTCATCGTGGCTACACCTTC. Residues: CASSTSGSHRGYTF.

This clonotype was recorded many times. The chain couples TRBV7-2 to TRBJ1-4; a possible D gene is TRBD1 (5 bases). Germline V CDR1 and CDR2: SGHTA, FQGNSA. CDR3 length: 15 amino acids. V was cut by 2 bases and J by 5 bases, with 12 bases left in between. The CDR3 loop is CASSLQGPPNEKLFF. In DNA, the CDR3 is TGTGCCAGCAGCTTACAGGGCCCGCCAAATGAAAAACTGTTTTTT.

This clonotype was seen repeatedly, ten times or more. CDR3 sequence (DNA): TGTGCCAGCAGCCCACTACCAAGTGGCTACACCTTC. Its translation is CASSPLPSGYTF. The chain carries TRBV7-2 and TRBJ1-2; unclear D gene. The germline CDR1 and CDR2 sequences are SGHTA and FQGNSA. V lost 5 bases, J lost 7 bases, and 11 bases lay in between. There are 12 residues in the CDR3. The whole variable domain, filled in from reference TRBV7-2 and TRBJ1-2, reads GAGVSQSPSNKVTEKGKDVELRCDPISGHTALYWYRQSLGQGLEFLIYFQGNSAPDKSGLPSDRFSAERTGGSVSTLTIQRTQQEDSAVYLCASSPLPSGYTFGSGTRLTVV.

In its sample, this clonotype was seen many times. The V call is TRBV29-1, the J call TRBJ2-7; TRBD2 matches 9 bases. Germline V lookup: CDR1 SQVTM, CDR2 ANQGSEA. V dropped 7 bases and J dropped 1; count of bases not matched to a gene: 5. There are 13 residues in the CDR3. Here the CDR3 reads CSAGTSISYEQYF. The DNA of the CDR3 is TGCAGCGCAGGGACTAGCATTTCCTACGAGCAGTACTTC.

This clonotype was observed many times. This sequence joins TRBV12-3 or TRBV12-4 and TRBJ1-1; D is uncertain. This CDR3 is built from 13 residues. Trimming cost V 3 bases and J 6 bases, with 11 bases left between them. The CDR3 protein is CASSFIRKSEAFF. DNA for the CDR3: TGTGCCAGCAGTTTTATAAGAAAATCTGAAGCTTTCTTT.

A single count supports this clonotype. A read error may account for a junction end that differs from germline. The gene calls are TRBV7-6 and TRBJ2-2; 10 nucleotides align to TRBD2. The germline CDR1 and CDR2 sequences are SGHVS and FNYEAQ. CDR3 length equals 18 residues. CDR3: CASSSAGTSVINTRELFF. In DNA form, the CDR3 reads TGTGCCAGCAGCTCCGCCGGGACTAGCGTGATTAACACCAGGGAGCTGTTTTTT.

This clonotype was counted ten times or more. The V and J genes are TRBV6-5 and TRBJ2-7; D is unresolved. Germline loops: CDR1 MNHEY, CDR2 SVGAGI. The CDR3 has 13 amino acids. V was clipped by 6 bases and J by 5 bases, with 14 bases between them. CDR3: CASRKGTVHEQYF. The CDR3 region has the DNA TGTGCCAGCAGGAAGGGAACAGTCCACGAGCAGTACTTC.

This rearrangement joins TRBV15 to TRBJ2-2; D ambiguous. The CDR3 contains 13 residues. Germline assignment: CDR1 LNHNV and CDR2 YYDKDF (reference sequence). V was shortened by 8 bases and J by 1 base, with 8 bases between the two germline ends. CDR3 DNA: TGTGCCACCCAAAGGCAGAACACCGGGGAGCTGTTTTTT. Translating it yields CATQRQNTGELFF.

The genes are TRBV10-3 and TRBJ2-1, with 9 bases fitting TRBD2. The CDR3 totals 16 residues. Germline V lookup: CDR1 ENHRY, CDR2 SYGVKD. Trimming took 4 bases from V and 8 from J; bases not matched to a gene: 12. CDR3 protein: CAISGGRAGGFDEQFF. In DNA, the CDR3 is TGTGCCATCAGTGGTGGCCGGGCGGGAGGGTTCGATGAGCAGTTCTTC.

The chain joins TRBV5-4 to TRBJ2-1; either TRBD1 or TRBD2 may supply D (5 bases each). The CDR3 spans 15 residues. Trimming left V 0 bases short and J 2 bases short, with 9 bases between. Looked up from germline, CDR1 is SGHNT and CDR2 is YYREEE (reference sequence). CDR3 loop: CASSLGGGPYNEQFF. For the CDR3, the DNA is TGTGCCAGCAGCTTGGGTGGGGGACCCTACAATGAGCAGTTCTTC.

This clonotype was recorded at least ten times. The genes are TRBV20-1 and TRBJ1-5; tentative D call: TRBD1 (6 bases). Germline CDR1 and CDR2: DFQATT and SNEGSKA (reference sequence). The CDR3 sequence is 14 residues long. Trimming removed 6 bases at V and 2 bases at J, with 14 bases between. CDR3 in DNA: TGCAGTGCAAGCGGGGGGGCTGGCAATCAGCCCCAGCATTTT. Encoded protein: CSASGGAGNQPQHF.

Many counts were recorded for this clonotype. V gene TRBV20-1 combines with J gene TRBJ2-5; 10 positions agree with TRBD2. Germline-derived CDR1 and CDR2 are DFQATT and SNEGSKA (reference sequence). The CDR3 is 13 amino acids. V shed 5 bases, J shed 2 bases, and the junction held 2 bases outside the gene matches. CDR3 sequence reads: CSASSGSQETQYF. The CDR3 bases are TGCAGTGCTTCTAGCGGGAGTCAAGAGACCCAGTACTTC.

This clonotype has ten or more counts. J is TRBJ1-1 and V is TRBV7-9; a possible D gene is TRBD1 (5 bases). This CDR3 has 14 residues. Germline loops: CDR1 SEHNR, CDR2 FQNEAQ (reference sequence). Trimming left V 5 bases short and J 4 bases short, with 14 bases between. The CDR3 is CASSTPPGTTEAFF. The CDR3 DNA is TGTGCCAGCAGCACCCCCCCAGGGACCACTGAAGCTTTCTTT.

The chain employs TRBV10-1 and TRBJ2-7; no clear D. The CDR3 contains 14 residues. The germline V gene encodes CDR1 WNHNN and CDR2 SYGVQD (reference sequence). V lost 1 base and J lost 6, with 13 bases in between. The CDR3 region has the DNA TGCGCCAGCAGTGAGTTGGAAAGGGTGGGCGAGCAGTACTTC. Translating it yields CASSELERVGEQYF.

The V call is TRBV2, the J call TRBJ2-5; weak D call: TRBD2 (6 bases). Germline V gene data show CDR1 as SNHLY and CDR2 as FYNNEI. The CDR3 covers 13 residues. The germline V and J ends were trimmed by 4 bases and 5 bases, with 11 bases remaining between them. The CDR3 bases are TGTGCCAGCAGTGGAGCGGGTCGGGAGACCCAGTACTTC. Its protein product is CASSGAGRETQYF.

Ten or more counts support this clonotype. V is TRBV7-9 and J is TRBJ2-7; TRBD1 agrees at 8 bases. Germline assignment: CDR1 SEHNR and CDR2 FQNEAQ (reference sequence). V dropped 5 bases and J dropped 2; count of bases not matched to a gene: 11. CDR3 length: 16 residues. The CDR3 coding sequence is TGTGCCAGCAGCGCGGCCGGGACAGGATTAGCCTACGAGCAGTACTTC. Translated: CASSAAGTGLAYEQYF.

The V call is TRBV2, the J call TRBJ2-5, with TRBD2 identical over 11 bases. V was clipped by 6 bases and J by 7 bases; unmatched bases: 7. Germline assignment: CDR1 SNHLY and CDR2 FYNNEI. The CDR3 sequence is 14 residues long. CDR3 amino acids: CASSSPGTSGTQYF. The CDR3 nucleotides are TGTGCCAGCAGCTCCCCCGGGACTAGCGGGACCCAGTACTTC.

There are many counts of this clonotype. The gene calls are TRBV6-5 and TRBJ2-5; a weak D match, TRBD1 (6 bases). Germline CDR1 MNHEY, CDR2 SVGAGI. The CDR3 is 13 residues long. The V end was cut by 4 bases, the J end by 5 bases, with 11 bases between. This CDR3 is CASSFRTEETQYF. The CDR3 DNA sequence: TGTGCCAGCAGTTTTAGGACAGAGGAGACCCAGTACTTC.

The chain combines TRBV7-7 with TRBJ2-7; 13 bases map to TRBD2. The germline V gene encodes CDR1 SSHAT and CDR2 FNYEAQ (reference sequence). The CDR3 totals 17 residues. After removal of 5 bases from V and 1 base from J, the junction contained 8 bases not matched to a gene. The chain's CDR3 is CASSPGLAGAVSYEQYF. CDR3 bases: TGTGCCAGCAGCCCCGGACTAGCGGGAGCGGTTTCCTACGAGCAGTACTTC.

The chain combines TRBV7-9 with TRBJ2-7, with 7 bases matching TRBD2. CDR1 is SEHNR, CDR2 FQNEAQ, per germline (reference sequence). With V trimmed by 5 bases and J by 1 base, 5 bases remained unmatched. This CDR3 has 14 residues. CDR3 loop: CASSQRGISYEQYF. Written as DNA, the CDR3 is TGTGCCAGCAGCCAGCGGGGAATATCCTACGAGCAGTACTTC.